One and the same sample provided the 2 T cell receptor beta chains below, sequenced in a study of T cell changes during pregnancy in multiple sclerosis. Produced via immunoSEQ multiplex PCR; TCRdb's table is partial and in-frame only. The table shows under 50,000 clones, with around 89% occurring only once. The source was CD4+ T cells from peripheral blood mononuclear cells, collected after pregnancy. The receptors here all came from a female donor with multiple sclerosis, enrolled in a pregnancy study.

This clone was seen just once. This chain connects TRBV14 to TRBJ2-7; 8 bases match TRBD1. V gave up 1 base and J gave up 9 bases; unmatched junction bases: 14. The CDR3 totals 16 residues. CDR1 is SGHDN and CDR2 is FVKESK in the germline V gene. CDR3 DNA sequence: TGTGCCAGCAGCCAAGTGGCCGGGACAGGAGCGATCGGGCAGTACTTC. Translated, it gives CASSQVAGTGAIGQYF.

V gene TRBV5-1 combines with J gene TRBJ2-2; 8 bases are shared with TRBD1. The junction had 4 bases not matched to a gene; V was cut back by 2 bases and J by 1 base. This CDR3 contains 16 residues. The germline V gene has CDR1 SGHRS and CDR2 YFSETQ. In DNA, the CDR3 is TGCGCCAGCAGCTTCGGAGGGACAGGGAACACCGGGGAGCTGTTTTTT. Protein product: CASSFGGTGNTGELFF.